The T cell receptor (beta chain) described here comes from a study of shared clonotypes between healthy human individuals. Background on the study: For every donor, three CD4 naive, three CD4 memory, two CD8 naive and one CD8 memory plates were used.

Per the germline V gene, CDR1 is SEHNR and CDR2 is FQNEAQ (reference sequence). The CDR3 runs 12 residues. Between the trimmed V and J ends, which lost 4 bases and 4 bases, there was a span of 6 bases. Study observations and caveats: Genetic and exposure-history diversity was limited by the few donors.

On this clone: Its antigen is currently unknown.

Data came from immunoSEQ multiplex PCR; TCRdb stores just in-frame clones and leaves some out. The top ten clones hold around 1.8% of a sample with about 680,000 clones, about 80% of them seen once. A split of CD4+ cells into CD45RA+ naive and CD45RA-negative memory subsets was performed. The clonotype was recovered from a woman younger than 45 in good health. The chain combines TRBV7-9 with TRBJ2-3; D remains unclear. Input material: memory CD4+ T cells sorted from blood. This sample's subset: CD45RA-negative fraction. The CDR3 here is CASSSEADTQYF. Here the CDR3 DNA reads TGTGCCAGCAGCTCAGAAGCAGATACGCAGTATTTT.